This passage covers 9 T cell receptor beta chains from one sample sequenced in a study of tumor-infiltrating lymphocytes in primary liver carcinoma. Total RNA (around 500 ng) served as template for TCR beta cDNA synthesis primed by a constant-region primer. Employing slightly modified ARM-PCR, three nested multiplex PCR rounds were run, and these gave rise to the TCR beta libraries. TRBV1-TRBV30 forward and Cbeta reverse primers drove the first two approximately 10-cycle rounds. TCRdb reprocessed the multiplex PCR reads with MiXCR, giving one entry per CDR3 protein. This table holds tens of thousands of distinct CDR3 sequences, more than 60% found once. Extraction of RNA together with DNA used about 17-31 mg of unsorted bulk tissue. Sequenced material: liver tumor tissue from sampling region 4. Regarding subset: tumor region T4, right-lateral pole. These receptors were obtained from a middle-aged man with primary liver carcinoma and hepatitis B virus infection.

This clonotype was seen repeatedly, ten times or more. This chain uses TRBV2 with TRBJ1-5; D may be TRBD1 (5 bases). Trimming stripped 7 bases from V and 0 bases from J, with 10 bases between. The CDR3 is 14 residues long. CDR1 and CDR2 from the germline V gene are SNHLY and FYNNEI. CDR3: CASTGQYSNQPQHF. CDR3 bases: TGTGCCAGCACCGGACAATATAGCAATCAGCCCCAGCATTTT.

A note on this clonotype: A read error may produce the germline difference seen at one junction end. The genes are TRBV4-2 and TRBJ2-1, with no clear D. CDR3 length: 17 residues. Germline V gene data show CDR1 as LGHNA and CDR2 as YNFKEQ. The DNA for the CDR3 is TGTGTCAGCAGCCAAGACATTGTCCTCTCCCTAAACAATGAGCAGTTCTTC. Its translation: CVSSQDIVLSLNNEQFF.

Comments on this clonotype: Sequence at one end of the junction differs from germline and may be a read error. The CDR3 region has the DNA TGCGCCAGCAGCTTAGGTTCCCCAGGATACGAGCAGTACTTC. It specifies CASSLGSPGYEQYF. The chain combines TRBV11-2 with TRBJ2-7; D is unresolved. Germline CDR1 SGHAT, CDR2 FQNNGV. This CDR3 has 14 amino acids.

This clonotype was detected only once. A much larger clone lies a single base off, so this may be a read error. The V gene is TRBV20-1, the J gene TRBJ2-5; a possible D gene is TRBD2 (5 bases). CDR3 length equals 13 residues. The germline V gene has CDR1 DFQATT and CDR2 SNEGSKA (reference sequence). This CDR3 reads CIAERNPQETQYF. CDR3 nucleotide sequence: TGCATTGCTGAGCGGAACCCCCAAGAGACCCAGTACTTC.

On this clonotype: The conserved phenylalanine or tryptophan is not found at the CDR3 terminus, so this likely reflects a read error. This chain connects TRBV11-2 to TRBJ2-7; D perhaps matches TRBD2 (5 bases). The germline gives CDR1 SGHAT, CDR2 FQNNGV. V dropped 9 bases and J dropped 3 bases, with 12 bases sitting between them. The CDR3 totals 12 residues. The CDR3, as DNA: TGTGCCAGTAGCGTAGCAGGCTACGAGCAGTACCTC. Amino acids: CASSVAGYEQYL.

With respect to this clonotype: The junction and the germline gene differ at one end; a read error may be behind it. This sequence joins TRBV11-2 and TRBJ1-1; the match to TRBD1 covers 10 bases. CDR3 size: 17 residues. Germline V gene sequence: CDR1 SGHAT, CDR2 FQNNGV. As DNA, the CDR3 is TGCGCCAGCAGCCGAATGGGGGGACAGGGGTTTGGCACTGAAGTTTTCTTT. Amino acids: CASSRMGGQGFGTEVFF.

This clonotype was counted at least ten times. The chain carries TRBV6-2 or TRBV6-3 and TRBJ2-1; the match to TRBD2 covers 7 bases. Germline V gene lookup returns CDR1 MNHEY and CDR2 SVGEGT. The ends lost 2 bases at V and 4 bases at J; junction bases unmatched: 8. CDR3 length equals 16 residues. CDR3 residues: CASSYGREGWYNEQFF. CDR3 in DNA: TGTGCCAGCAGTTACGGTAGGGAGGGGTGGTACAATGAGCAGTTCTTC.

This clonotype was counted ten times or more. The chain has TRBV7-9 and TRBJ1-4; D is unresolved. Deletions cut 1 base from V and 8 bases from J, with 5 bases between. Per germline, CDR1 SEHNR and CDR2 FQNEAQ (reference sequence). The CDR3 runs 12 residues. CDR3 sequence: CASSLEKEKLFF. The DNA of the CDR3 is TGTGCCAGCAGCTTAGAAAAAGAAAAACTGTTTTTT.

Ten or more counts support this clonotype. The chain carries TRBV7-2 and TRBJ2-1; TRBD2 matches 9 bases. The V and J ends lost 1 base and 5 bases, in that order; junction bases with no gene match: 0. CDR1 is SGHTA and CDR2 is FQGNSA in the germline V gene. CDR3 length equals 14 residues. The CDR3, as DNA: TGTGCCAGCAGCTTAGGACTAGCGGACAATGAGCAGTTCTTC. Encoded protein: CASSLGLADNEQFF. The complete variable domain, with remaining parts taken from reference TRBV7-2 and TRBJ2-1, reads GAGVSQSPSNKVTEKGKDVELRCDPISGHTALYWYRQSLGQGLEFLIYFQGNSAPDKSGLPSDRFSAERTGGSVSTLTIQRTQQEDSAVYLCASSLGLADNEQFFGPGTRLTVL.